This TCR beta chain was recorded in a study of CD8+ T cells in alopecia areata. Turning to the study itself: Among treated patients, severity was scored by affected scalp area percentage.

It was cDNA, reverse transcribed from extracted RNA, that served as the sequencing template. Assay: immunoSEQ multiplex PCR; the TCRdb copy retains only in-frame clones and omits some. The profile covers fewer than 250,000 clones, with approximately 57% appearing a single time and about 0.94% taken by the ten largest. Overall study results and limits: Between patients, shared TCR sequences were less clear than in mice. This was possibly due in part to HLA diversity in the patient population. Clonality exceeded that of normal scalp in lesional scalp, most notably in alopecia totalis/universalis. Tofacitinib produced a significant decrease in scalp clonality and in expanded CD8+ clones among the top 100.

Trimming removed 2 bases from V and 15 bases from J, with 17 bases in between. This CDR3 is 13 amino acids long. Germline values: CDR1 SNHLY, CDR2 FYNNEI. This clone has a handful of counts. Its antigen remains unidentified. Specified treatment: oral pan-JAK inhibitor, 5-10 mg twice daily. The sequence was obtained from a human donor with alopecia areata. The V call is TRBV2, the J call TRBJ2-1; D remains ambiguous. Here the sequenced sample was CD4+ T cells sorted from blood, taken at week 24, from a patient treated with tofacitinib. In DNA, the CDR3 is TGTGCCAGCAGTGAATTGGCTGCGTTCAGGCCGTTCTTC. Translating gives CASSELAAFRPFF.